Listed below are T cell receptor beta chains from one sample, sequenced in a study of cytomegalovirus exposure and HLA in healthy donors. The table came from immunoSEQ multiplex PCR; TCRdb's copy has only in-frame clones and leaves some out. Recorded for this sample: tens of thousands of clones. Sequenced material: PBMCs. The receptors stem from a woman aged 40 to 55 in good health and CMV-seropositive. Each CDR3 is given with its conserved first and last residue. The D gene is left open where the match is weak.

D	J	V	DNA	CDR3
TRBD1	TRBJ1-4	TRBV29-1	TGCAGCGTTGTTAACTCCGGGACAGGGGGTGAAAAACTGTTTTTT	CSVVNSGTGGEKLFF
TRBD2	TRBJ2-5	TRBV5-1	TGCGCCAGCAACGACGGACCAGGGAGGGGGACCCAGTACTTC	CASNDGPGRGTQYF
.	TRBJ2-7	TRBV7-2	TGTGCCAGCACCACGTCCCAAACCTACGAGCAGTACTTC	CASTTSQTYEQYF
.	TRBJ1-1	TRBV2	TGTGCCAGCACCCGCGCAGCCGGGGGAGGAACTGAAGCTTTCTTT	CASTRAAGGGTEAFF
.	TRBJ1-6	TRBV28	TGTGCCAGCAGTCCAGGTGACTCACCCCTCCACTTT	CASSPGDSPLHF
TRBD2	TRBJ2-7	TRBV29-1	TGCAGCGCGTCGACTAGCGGTAACTACGAGCAGTACTTC	CSASTSGNYEQYF
.	TRBJ1-3	TRBV11-2	TGTGCCAGCAGCTCGTATCTTTTCTCTGGAAACACCATATATTTT	CASSSYLFSGNTIYF
.	TRBJ1-2	TRBV18	TGTGCCAGCTCACCCAACGCAGGGGATGGCTACACCTTC	CASSPNAGDGYTF
.	TRBJ1-1	TRBV6-1	TGTGCCAGCAGTTGGGGCGCTGAAGCTTTCTTT	CASSWGAEAFF
.	TRBJ1-6	TRBV6-5	TGTGCCAGCAGGGGAGACAGGTTAACTTCACCCCTCCACTTT	CASRGDRLTSPLHF
TRBD2	TRBJ2-5	TRBV7-3	TGTGCCAGCAGCCCTTACCCCAAAGGGACTAGTTTACAAGAGACCCAGTACTTC	CASSPYPKGTSLQETQYF
.	TRBJ2-7	TRBV7-6	TGTGCCAGCAGCTTATACTTGGGCGGGGGCAGCGGGGAGCAGTACTTC	CASSLYLGGGSGEQYF
TRBD2	TRBJ2-2	TRBV27	TGTGCCAGCAGTTTCGGGGGGGAGGGGACCGGGGAGCTGTTTTTT	CASSFGGEGTGELFF
TRBD2	TRBJ2-7	TRBV5-8	TGTGCCAGCAGCTTAGAGCGCTTAGCGGGGGGGCTCTACGAGCAGTACTTC	CASSLERLAGGLYEQYF
.	TRBJ2-7	TRBV5-5	TGTGCCAGCAGCTTGTGGACAGAGTCCTACGAGCAGTACTTC	CASSLWTESYEQYF
TRBD2	TRBJ2-2	TRBV4-1	TGCGCCAGCAGCCTCGAAGGACTAGCGGGAGGAAAAGAGTTGGTCGGGGAGCTGTTTTTT	CASSLEGLAGGKELVGELFF
.	TRBJ1-2	TRBV7-2	TGTGCCAGCAGCACCAACCCGGGACAAATTAACTATGGCTACACCTTC	CASSTNPGQINYGYTF
.	TRBJ2-2	TRBV7-9	TGTGCCAGCAGCCCTCTCGGGGAGCTGTTTTTT	CASSPLGELFF
.	TRBJ1-4	TRBV28	TGTGCCAGCAGGACCCCTCGGGCAACTAATGAAAAACTGTTTTTT	CASRTPRATNEKLFF
.	TRBJ1-3	TRBV11-2	TGTGCCAGCAGCTTAGAGAGGGTTGGAAACACCATATATTTT	CASSLERVGNTIYF
.	TRBJ1-5	TRBV6-1	TGTGCCAGCAGTGGAGGGGGTGGCAATCAGCCCCAGCATTTT	CASSGGGGNQPQHF
.	TRBJ1-5	TRBV19	TGTGCCAGCCAAAAATCGCAGGGGAATCAGCCCCAGCATTTT	CASQKSQGNQPQHF
TRBD2	TRBJ2-1	TRBV19	TGTGCCAGTAGTTCCAACAGCGGGAGCTCCTACAATGAGCAGTTCTTC	CASSSNSGSSYNEQFF
TRBD1	TRBJ2-7	TRBV10-3	TGTGCCATCCGCCCGGACAGGGGAACCTACGAGCAGTACTTC	CAIRPDRGTYEQYF
TRBD1	TRBJ2-6	TRBV18	TGTGCCAGCTCACCAACTCGGACAGGGACAACTGGGGCCAACGTCCTGACTTTC	CASSPTRTGTTGANVLTF
.	TRBJ2-7	TRBV6-5	TGTGCCAGCAGTTTCCGGGACACCTACGAGCAGTACTTC	CASSFRDTYEQYF
.	TRBJ1-3	TRBV7-2	TGTGCCAGCAGCTTTTCGGGGGTCTCTGGAAACACCATATATTTT	CASSFSGVSGNTIYF
TRBD1	TRBJ2-5	TRBV7-9	TGTGCCAGCAGTCGGGGACAGGGGATCGGGGAGACCCAGTACTTC	CASSRGQGIGETQYF
.	TRBJ1-3	TRBV28	TGTGCCACCTTGAGTCGGGGAAACTCTGGAAACACCATATATTTT	CATLSRGNSGNTIYF
.	TRBJ2-7	TRBV28	TGTGCCAGCAGTTTAAAACAGGGAGACGAGCAGTACTTC	CASSLKQGDEQYF
.	TRBJ2-5	TRBV15	TGTGCCACCAGCAGAGATGGAGGGGGCGGGGAGACCCAGTACTTC	CATSRDGGGGETQYF
.	TRBJ2-3	TRBV6-5	TGTGCCAGCAGAACACCCGGGGGAGATACGCAGTATTTT	CASRTPGGDTQYF
TRBD1	TRBJ1-1	TRBV2	TGTGCCAGCAGTCCTGGACAGGGCAAAGCTGAAGCTTTCTTT	CASSPGQGKAEAFF
.	TRBJ2-5	TRBV19	TGTGCCAGTAGTATAGATGGGAGTGGGGAGACCCAGTACTTC	CASSIDGSGETQYF
TRBD2	TRBJ2-3	TRBV7-2	TGTGCCAGCAGCTTAGTCAGGCTGGGGGGGACAGATACGCAGTATTTT	CASSLVRLGGTDTQYF
.	TRBJ1-2	TRBV4-2	TGTGCCAGCAGCCCCCCTAGGGGGGGAGAAATCTATGGCTACACCTTC	CASSPPRGGEIYGYTF
.	TRBJ1-1	TRBV1	TGCACCCAACACCGGGAGGGGAACACTGAAGCTTTCTTT	CTQHREGNTEAFF
.	TRBJ2-3	TRBV18	TGTGCCAGCTCACTAGACAGTACCAGCACAGATACGCAGTATTTT	CASSLDSTSTDTQYF
TRBD1	TRBJ2-7	TRBV7-3	TGTGCCAGCAGCTTAACGGGGGGACAGGGCCCCGAGCAGTACTTC	CASSLTGGQGPEQYF
.	TRBJ2-7	TRBV27	TGTGCCAGCCTCGGGGGTGGGGGCGAGCAGTACTTC	CASLGGGGEQYF
TRBD1	TRBJ1-4	TRBV29-1	TGCAGCGTCATCCGGACAGGGGGCGAAAAACTGTTTTTT	CSVIRTGGEKLFF
TRBD2	TRBJ2-3	TRBV18	TGTGCCAGCTCACCGATGGCGGGGGAGCAGTATTTT	CASSPMAGEQYF
.	TRBJ2-7	TRBV6-1	TGTGCCAGCACTGCGGGACTCCTCTACGAGCAGTACTTC	CASTAGLLYEQYF
.	TRBJ1-4	TRBV19	TGTGCCAGTAGTATTTCTCACAGGAGGGCAACTAATGAAAAACTGTTTTTT	CASSISHRRATNEKLFF
.	TRBJ1-2	TRBV9	TGTGCCAGCAGCGTAGAGCGAGCAGGGAGGAGCTATGGCTACACCTTC	CASSVERAGRSYGYTF
.	TRBJ2-6	TRBV2	TGTGCCAGCAACCCCGGGGGGGCCAACGTCCTGACTTTC	CASNPGGANVLTF
.	TRBJ2-5	TRBV5-1	TGCGCCAGCAGCCCCCGGACAGCTCAAGAGACCCAGTACTTC	CASSPRTAQETQYF
TRBD1	TRBJ2-7	TRBV28	TGTGCCAGCAGTAATGACAGGGGGGCCTACGAGCAGTACTTC	CASSNDRGAYEQYF
.	TRBJ1-4	TRBV5-1	TGCGCCAGCAGCTTGGGACAGAATAATGAAAAACTGTTTTTT	CASSLGQNNEKLFF
.	TRBJ2-1	TRBV5-1	TGCGCCAGCAGCTTTTCGGTTTCGAATGAGCAGTTCTTC	CASSFSVSNEQFF
TRBD2	TRBJ2-3	TRBV9	TGTGCCAGCAGCGTTAGCGGGAGTCCCGTTTTAGATACGCAGTATTTT	CASSVSGSPVLDTQYF
.	TRBJ1-2	TRBV25-1	TGTGCCAGCAGCCAGGGTATTGGCTATGGCTACACCTTC	CASSQGIGYGYTF
TRBD2	TRBJ2-1	TRBV28	TGTGCCAGCAGTCTGGGACTAGCGAGATACAATGAGCAGTTCTTC	CASSLGLARYNEQFF
.	TRBJ1-5	TRBV6-1	TGTGCCAGCACCAGGGTTTATGGTCAGCCCCAGCATTTT	CASTRVYGQPQHF
.	TRBJ1-1	TRBV7-9	TGTGCCAGCAGCACAGGCCCGAACACTGAAGCCTTCTTT	CASSTGPNTEAFF